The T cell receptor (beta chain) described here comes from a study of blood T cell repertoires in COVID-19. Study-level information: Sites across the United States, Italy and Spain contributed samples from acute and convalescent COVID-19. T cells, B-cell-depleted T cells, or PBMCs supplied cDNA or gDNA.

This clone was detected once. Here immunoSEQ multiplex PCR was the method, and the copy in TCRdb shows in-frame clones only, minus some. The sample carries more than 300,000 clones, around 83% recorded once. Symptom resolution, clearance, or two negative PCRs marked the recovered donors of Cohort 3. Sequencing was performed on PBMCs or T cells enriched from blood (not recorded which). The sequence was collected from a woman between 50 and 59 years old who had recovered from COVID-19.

The CDR3, as DNA: TGCGCCAGCAGCTTGGACGGTTACCCGGTGGACTATGGCTACACCTTC. It encodes CASSLDGYPVDYGYTF. The chain is built from TRBV5-1 and TRBJ1-2; unclear D gene. In germline, CDR1 is SGHRS, CDR2 YFSETQ. CDR3 length: 16 amino acids. V was trimmed by 0 bases and J by 3 bases, leaving 15 bases between them.